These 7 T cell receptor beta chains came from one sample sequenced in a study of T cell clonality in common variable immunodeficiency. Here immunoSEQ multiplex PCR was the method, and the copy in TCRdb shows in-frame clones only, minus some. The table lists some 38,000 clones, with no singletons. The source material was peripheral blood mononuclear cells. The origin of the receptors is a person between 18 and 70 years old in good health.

The CDR3 here is CASTSSGTPLFF. Partial CDR3 DNA: TGTGCCAGCACCTCATCGGGGACTCCA. The V call is TRBV7-9, the J call TRBJ1-4; perhaps TRBD1 as D (5 bases). Read coverage stops 3 residues before the CDR3 terminus; the germline J gene supplies the remainder. The CDR3 sequence is 12 residues long. CDR1 is SEHNR, CDR2 FQNEAQ, per germline (reference sequence). The whole variable domain, remainder taken from reference TRBV7-9 and TRBJ1-4, is DTGVSQNPRHKITKRGQNVTFRCDPISEHNRLYWYRQTLGQGPEFLTYFQNEAQLEKSRLLSDRFSAERPKGSFSTLEIQRTEQGDSAMYLCASTSSGTPLFFGSGTQLSVL.

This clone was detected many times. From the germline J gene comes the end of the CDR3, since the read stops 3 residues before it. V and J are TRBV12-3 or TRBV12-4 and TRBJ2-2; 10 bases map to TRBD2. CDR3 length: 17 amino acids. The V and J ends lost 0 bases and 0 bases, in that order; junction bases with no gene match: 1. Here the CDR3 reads CASSLATSGTNTGELFF. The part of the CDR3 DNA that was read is TGTGCCAGCAGTTTAGCTACTAGCGGGACGAACACCGGGGAG.

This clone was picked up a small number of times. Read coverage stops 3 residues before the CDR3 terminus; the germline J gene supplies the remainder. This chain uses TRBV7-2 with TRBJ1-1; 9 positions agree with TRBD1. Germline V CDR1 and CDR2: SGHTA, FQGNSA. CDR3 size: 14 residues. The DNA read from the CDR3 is TGTGCCAGCACTGTCCCGGGACAGGGCAACAAA. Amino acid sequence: CASTVPGQGNK. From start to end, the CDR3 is CASTVPGQGNKAFF.

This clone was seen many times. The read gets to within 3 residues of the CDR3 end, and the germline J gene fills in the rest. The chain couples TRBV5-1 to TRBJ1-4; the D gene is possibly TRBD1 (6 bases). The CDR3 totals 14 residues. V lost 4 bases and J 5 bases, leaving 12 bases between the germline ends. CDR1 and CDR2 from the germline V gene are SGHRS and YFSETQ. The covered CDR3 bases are TGCGCCAGCAGCCAACAGGGTATGAATGAAAAA. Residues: CASSQQGMNEK. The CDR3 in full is CASSQQGMNEKLFF.

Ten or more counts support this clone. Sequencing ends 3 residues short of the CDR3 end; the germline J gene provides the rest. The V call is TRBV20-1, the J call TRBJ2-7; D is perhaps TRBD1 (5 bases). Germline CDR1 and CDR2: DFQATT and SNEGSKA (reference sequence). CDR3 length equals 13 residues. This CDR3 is CRWPTEGVYEQYF. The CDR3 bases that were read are TGCAGATGGCCTACAGAAGGGGTCTACGAG.

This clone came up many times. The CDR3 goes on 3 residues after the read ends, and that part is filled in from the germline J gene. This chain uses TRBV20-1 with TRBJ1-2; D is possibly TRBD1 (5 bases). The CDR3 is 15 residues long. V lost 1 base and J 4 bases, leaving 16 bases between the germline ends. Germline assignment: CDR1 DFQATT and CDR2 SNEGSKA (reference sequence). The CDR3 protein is CSARAGGRGFYGYTF. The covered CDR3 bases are TGCAGTGCTAGAGCGGGAGGGCGGGGCTTCTATGGC.

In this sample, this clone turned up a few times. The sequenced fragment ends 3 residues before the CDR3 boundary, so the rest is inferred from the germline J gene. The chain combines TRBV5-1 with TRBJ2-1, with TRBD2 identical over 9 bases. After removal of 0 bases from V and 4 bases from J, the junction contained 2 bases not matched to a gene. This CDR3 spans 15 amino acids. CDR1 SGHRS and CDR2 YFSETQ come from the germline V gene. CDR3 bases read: TGCGCCAGCAGCTTGGGACTAGCGGATTACAATGAG. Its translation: CASSLGLADYNE. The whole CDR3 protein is CASSLGLADYNEQFF.